The next 23 T cell receptor beta chains were all read from a single sample in a study of monozygotic twins with cystic fibrosis. Clones were read by immunoSEQ multiplex PCR, and TCRdb kept only the in-frame ones, dropping some. The sample consists of about 26,000 clones, 90% of them appearing once. Sequencing was carried out using blood. All receptors derive from a girl under 10 years old with cystic fibrosis.

CDR3: CASMGPNYGYTF. The CDR3 nucleotides are TGTGCCAGCATGGGCCCCAACTATGGCTACACCTTC. The chain couples TRBV6-1 to TRBJ1-2; D unresolved. With 7 bases removed from V and 2 bases from J, the gap between germline ends came to 8 bases. The CDR3 runs to 12 residues. Germline V gives CDR1 MNHNS, CDR2 SASEGT.

CDR3 in amino acids: CASSVADTYNSPLHF. CDR3 DNA sequence: TGTGCCAGCAGCGTAGCAGATACCTATAATTCACCCCTCCACTTT. J is TRBJ1-6 and V is TRBV9; no reliable D call. V shed 0 bases and J shed 2 bases, with 6 bases lying between them. CDR3 length: 15 residues. CDR1 is SGDLS, CDR2 YYNGEE, per germline.

The rearrangement uses TRBV4-3 and TRBJ2-7, with 8 bases aligning to TRBD1. Germline V CDR1 and CDR2: LGHNA, YSLEER. The CDR3 is 18 residues long. J was trimmed by 2 bases and V by 0 bases; bases with no gene match: 12. The CDR3 is CASSQDLERWDRTYEQYF. CDR3 coding DNA: TGCGCCAGCAGCCAAGATTTAGAGAGGTGGGACAGGACCTACGAGCAGTACTTC.

CDR3 residues: CASIPGDPYGYTF. The CDR3, as DNA: TGTGCCAGCATCCCAGGGGACCCCTATGGCTACACCTTC. V gene TRBV21-1 combines with J gene TRBJ1-2; the tabulated D call, TRBD1, remains unverified against the DNA. TRBV21-1 is a documented pseudogene. The length of the CDR3 is 13 residues.

The V call is TRBV7-2, the J call TRBJ2-7; the D is unclear. Germline lookup yields CDR1 SGHTA and CDR2 FQGNSA. The CDR3 is made up of 14 amino acids. The V end lost 3 bases, the J end lost 0 bases, and 9 bases lay between the germline ends. In DNA, the CDR3 is TGTGCCAGCAGCTTCGATAGGAGCTCCTACGAGCAGTACTTC. Translated: CASSFDRSSYEQYF. Using reference TRBV7-2 and TRBJ2-7 for the parts outside the CDR3, the full variable domain is GAGVSQSPSNKVTEKGKDVELRCDPISGHTALYWYRQSLGQGLEFLIYFQGNSAPDKSGLPSDRFSAERTGGSVSTLTIQRTQQEDSAVYLCASSFDRSSYEQYFGPGTRLTVT.

This rearrangement joins TRBV15 to TRBJ1-4; D call uncertain. This CDR3 region has 18 residues. V dropped 5 bases and J dropped 0 bases, with 19 bases sitting between them. CDR1 is LNHNV and CDR2 is YYDKDF in the germline V gene (reference sequence). CDR3 in DNA: TGTGCCACCAGCGGATCGGACGCAGAAAAAGCAACTAATGAAAAACTGTTTTTT. Amino acid sequence: CATSGSDAEKATNEKLFF.

The gene calls are TRBV5-4 and TRBJ1-2, with D uncertain. The V gene lost 4 bases and the J gene lost 4 bases, with 14 bases spanning the gap. The V gene's germline CDR1 is SGHNT and CDR2 YYREEE (reference sequence). There are 14 residues in the CDR3. The CDR3 nucleotides read TGTGCCAGCAGCCCGTTTGGCGGGCTCTATGGCTACACCTTC. It is translated as CASSPFGGLYGYTF.

This chain connects TRBV5-1 to TRBJ2-7, with a weak D call TRBD1 (6 bases). Deletions cut 0 bases from V and 3 bases from J, with 13 bases between. The CDR3 is 15 amino acids. Germline V gene data show CDR1 as SGHRS and CDR2 as YFSETQ. The CDR3 DNA reads as TGCGCCAGCAGCTTGGGACAGGCGACGTTCTACGAGCAGTACTTC. This encodes CASSLGQATFYEQYF.

V gene TRBV10-3 combines with J gene TRBJ2-1, with D possibly TRBD2 on 5 matching bases. V was cut by 6 bases and J by 3 bases, with 9 bases left in between. The CDR3 loop spans 13 amino acids. The germline V gene has CDR1 ENHRY and CDR2 SYGVKD. In DNA, the CDR3 is TGTGCCATCAGCGAGGAGGTCTACAATGAGCAGTTCTTC. Amino acids: CAISEEVYNEQFF.

The V gene is TRBV19, the J gene TRBJ1-6; D call uncertain. Trimming pared 4 bases from V and 0 bases from J, leaving 10 bases between. Looked up from germline, CDR1 is LNHDA and CDR2 is SQIVND (reference sequence). This CDR3 has 16 residues. CDR3 loop: CASSKFLGSYNSPLHF. The DNA of the CDR3 is TGTGCCAGTAGTAAATTTTTAGGCTCCTATAATTCACCCCTCCACTTT.

To note about this clone: Other DNA sequences in the sample encode the same CDR3. V and J are TRBV5-1 and TRBJ2-5; D ambiguous. Deletions cut 1 base from V and 4 bases from J, with 5 bases between. The germline V gene encodes CDR1 SGHRS and CDR2 YFSETQ. The CDR3 extends over 12 amino acids. CDR3 loop: CASSLLGETQYF. CDR3 sequence (DNA): TGCGCCAGCAGCTTGCTGGGAGAGACCCAGTACTTC.

The chain links TRBV5-4 to TRBJ2-7; the match to TRBD2 covers 12 bases. The CDR3 length is 14 residues. V lost 3 bases, J lost 6 bases, and 4 bases stayed unmatched. CDR1 is SGHNT and CDR2 is YYREEE in the germline V gene (reference sequence). CDR3 sequence: CASSSSGGAGEQYF. The CDR3 coding sequence is TGTGCCAGCAGCTCTAGCGGGGGGGCCGGCGAGCAGTACTTC. The variable domain in full, with the rest retrieved from reference TRBV5-4 and TRBJ2-7, is ETGVTQSPTHLIKTRGQQVTLRCSSQSGHNTVSWYQQALGQGPQFIFQYYREEENGRGNFPPRFSGLQFPNYSSELNVNALELDDSALYLCASSSSGGAGEQYFGPGTRLTVT.

CDR3 nucleotides: TGTGCCAGCAGCCGGACAGGGGGCAATCAGCCCCAGCATTTT. This codes for CASSRTGGNQPQHF. The chain is built from TRBV7-9 and TRBJ1-5; the match to TRBD1 covers 9 bases. The CDR3 is made up of 14 amino acids. V lost 5 bases and J lost 2; bases outside the gene matches: 1. The germline V gene encodes CDR1 SEHNR and CDR2 FQNEAQ (reference sequence).

The rearrangement links TRBV5-1 to TRBJ2-7; D gene uncertain. The CDR3 totals 14 residues. V lost 2 bases and J lost 2, with 11 bases in between. From germline, CDR1 is SGHRS and CDR2 YFSETQ. CDR3 sequence reads: CASSFTPNPYEQYF. The CDR3 nucleotides are TGCGCCAGCAGCTTCACCCCCAATCCCTACGAGCAGTACTTC.

This chain links TRBV7-9 with TRBJ2-3, with D unclear. CDR1 and CDR2 from the germline V gene are SEHNR and FQNEAQ (reference sequence). The CDR3 contains 12 residues. The ends were cut back, 1 base at V and 4 bases at J, with 3 bases in the middle. CDR3 DNA: TGTGCCAGCAGCTTAGGGGCAGATACGCAGTATTTT. Translating it yields CASSLGADTQYF.

This sequence joins TRBV10-3 and TRBJ2-1; 7 nucleotides line up with TRBD2. V lost 7 bases to trimming and J lost 6 bases; unmatched junction nucleotides: 3. This CDR3 has 12 residues. Germline V gene lookup returns CDR1 ENHRY and CDR2 SYGVKD. CDR3 coding DNA: TGTGCCATCAACGGGGGGTCCAATGAGCAGTTCTTC. Protein sequence: CAINGGSNEQFF.

The chain has TRBV9 and TRBJ2-7, with D hard to call. The CDR3 consists of 16 residues. Germline-derived CDR1 and CDR2 are SGDLS and YYNGEE. V was pared by 0 bases and J by 0 bases, with 13 bases between. CDR3 loop: CASSVGGPHASYEQYF. The CDR3 DNA reads TGTGCCAGCAGCGTAGGTGGGCCCCACGCCTCCTACGAGCAGTACTTC.

The chain employs TRBV7-2 and TRBJ1-2; D is perhaps TRBD1 (5 bases). V was clipped by 0 bases and J by 13 bases, with 12 bases between them. Per germline, CDR1 SGHTA and CDR2 FQGNSA. The CDR3 totals 12 residues. CDR3 sequence (DNA): TGTGCCAGCAGCTTAGCGGGACTTCATTCCACCTTC. Protein: CASSLAGLHSTF.

The rearrangement uses TRBV7-2 and TRBJ1-3; 10 nucleotides agree with TRBD1. V gave up 5 bases and J gave up 1 base; unmatched junction bases: 2. This CDR3 is 15 amino acids long. Germline CDR1 and CDR2: SGHTA and FQGNSA. The CDR3 is CASSRDRGSGNTIYF. CDR3 nucleotides: TGTGCCAGCAGCCGGGACAGGGGATCTGGAAACACCATATATTTT.

Remarks on this clone: The DNA is left out, because the CDR3 cannot be placed on it with certainty; the CDR3 is given as TCRdb lists it. This chain links TRBV7-3 with TRBJ2-3. Ends included, the CDR3 has 16 residues. Germline V gene lookup returns CDR1 SGHTA and CDR2 FQGTGA. The CDR3 protein is CASSFRGRSSTDTQYF.

The rearrangement joins TRBV6-1 to TRBJ1-5; D perhaps matches TRBD1 (5 bases). Germline CDR1 reads MNHNS; CDR2 reads SASEGT. Trimming removed 0 bases from V and 12 bases from J, with 18 bases in between. The CDR3 has 15 residues. The CDR3 DNA reads TGTGCCAGCAGTGAAGCGTGGGAGGGGTTCTTTTGCCAGCATTTT. Its translation is CASSEAWEGFFCQHF.

The chain combines TRBV7-8 with TRBJ2-5, with 8 bases identical to TRBD2. Germline trimming cut 0 bases from V and 3 bases from J; bases unmatched to any gene: 6. This CDR3 is built from 16 residues. The germline gives CDR1 SGHVS, CDR2 FQNEAQ. For the CDR3, the DNA is TGTGCCAGCAGCTTAGCAGGGCGGGGGGTAAAAGAGACCCAGTACTTC. It yields the protein CASSLAGRGVKETQYF.

J is TRBJ2-1 and V is TRBV29-1; tentatively, D is TRBD2 (6 bases). Germline values: CDR1 SQVTM, CDR2 ANQGSEA. The V end was cut by 4 bases, the J end by 1 base, with 14 bases between. The CDR3 extends over 15 amino acids. In DNA, the CDR3 is TGCAGCGTTGGGGGAGGCGGGCCATCCTACAATGAGCAGTTCTTC. Translating it yields CSVGGGGPSYNEQFF.